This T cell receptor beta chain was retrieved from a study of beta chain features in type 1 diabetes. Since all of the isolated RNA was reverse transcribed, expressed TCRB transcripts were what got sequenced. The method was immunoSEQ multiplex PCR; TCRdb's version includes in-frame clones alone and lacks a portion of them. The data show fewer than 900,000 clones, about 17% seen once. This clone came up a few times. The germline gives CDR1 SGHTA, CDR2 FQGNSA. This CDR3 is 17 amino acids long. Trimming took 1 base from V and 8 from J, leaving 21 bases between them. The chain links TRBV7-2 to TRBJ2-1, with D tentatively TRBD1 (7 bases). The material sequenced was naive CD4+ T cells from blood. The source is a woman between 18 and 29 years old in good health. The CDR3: CASSLVGGQLAGYEQFF. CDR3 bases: TGTGCCAGCAGCTTAGTAGGGGGCCAACTAGCCGGGTATGAGCAGTTCTTC.